One T cell receptor (beta chain) is described in this entry. What it binds is unknown. These data belong to a study of response to subunit inactivated influenza vaccine. The CDR3 sequence is 14 residues long. V lost 6 bases and J lost 4; bases outside the gene matches: 7. Germline CDR1 is LNHNV and CDR2 is YYDKDF (reference sequence). Study conclusions and caveats: The authors suggested that few new T cells are recruited per seasonal influenza vaccination.

TCRdb reprocessed the RT-PCR reads with MiXCR, giving one entry per CDR3 protein. The sample includes roughly 500,000 distinct CDR3 sequences, more than 15% of them seen just once. Source: CD4+ T cells sorted from PBMCs, taken around 2 years after vaccination. The gene calls are TRBV15 and TRBJ1-2; 8 nucleotides agree with TRBD1. The TCR originated in a man between 45 and 75 years old who received an inactivated influenza vaccine. DNA for the CDR3: TGTGCCACCAGAGACGGGACAGGAATCTATGGCTACACCTTC. Translation: CATRDGTGIYGYTF.